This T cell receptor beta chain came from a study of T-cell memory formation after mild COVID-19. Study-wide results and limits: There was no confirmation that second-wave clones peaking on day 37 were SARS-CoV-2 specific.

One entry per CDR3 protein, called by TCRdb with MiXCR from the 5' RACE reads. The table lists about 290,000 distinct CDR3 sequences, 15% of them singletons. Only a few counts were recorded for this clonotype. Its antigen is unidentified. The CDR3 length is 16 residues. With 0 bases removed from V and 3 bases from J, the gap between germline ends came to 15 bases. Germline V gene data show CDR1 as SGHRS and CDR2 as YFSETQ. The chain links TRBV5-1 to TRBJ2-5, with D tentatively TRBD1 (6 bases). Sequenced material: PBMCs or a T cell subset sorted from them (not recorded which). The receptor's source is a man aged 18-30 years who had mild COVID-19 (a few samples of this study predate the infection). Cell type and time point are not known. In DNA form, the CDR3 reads TGCGCCAGCAGCTTGGGCCTTTCGGACAGCAAAGAGACCCAGTACTTC. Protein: CASSLGLSDSKETQYF.